The 27 T cell receptor beta chains in this list originate from one sample, sequenced in a study of shared clonotypes between healthy human individuals. Using immunoSEQ multiplex PCR, the repertoire was profiled, and TCRdb retains in-frame clones only, with some absent. The sample records roughly 2 million clones, roughly 96% being singletons. The specimen was naive CD4+ T cells sorted from blood. Indicated subset: CD45RA+ positively selected. The receptors were gathered from a man aged 18 to 35 in good health.

The CDR3 DNA is TGTGCCAGCAGCCCGGACAGTGCAACTAATGAAAAACTGTTTTTT. This gives the protein CASSPDSATNEKLFF. The genes are TRBV28 and TRBJ1-4; D is possibly TRBD1 (6 bases). Germline V gives CDR1 MDHEN, CDR2 SYDVKM. The V end was cut by 6 bases, the J end by 0 bases, with 11 bases between. The CDR3 loop spans 15 amino acids.

This clone was picked up one time. V is TRBV7-2 and J is TRBJ2-7, with a weak D call TRBD1 (5 bases). Germline-derived CDR1 and CDR2 are SGHTA and FQGNSA. The CDR3 is 15 amino acids. Trimming stripped 6 bases from V and 7 bases from J, with 22 bases between. The CDR3 coding sequence is TGTGCCAGCAGTTTCGTGAATAAGGGGTTTTGGGAGCAGTACTTC. It encodes CASSFVNKGFWEQYF.

Comments on this clone: The sample holds other DNA sequences that translate to the same CDR3. The rearrangement links TRBV30 to TRBJ1-3; 7 bases agree with TRBD1. Germline trimming cut 3 bases from V and 0 bases from J; bases unmatched to any gene: 2. In germline, CDR1 is GTSNPN, CDR2 SVGIG (reference sequence). The CDR3 is 14 amino acids. The CDR3 region is CAWSAGGSGNTIYF. DNA for the CDR3: TGTGCCTGGAGCGCAGGGGGCTCTGGAAACACCATATATTTT.

This sequence joins TRBV5-8 and TRBJ2-2, with D unclear. Germline assignment: CDR1 SGHTS and CDR2 YDEGEE. The V gene lost 0 bases and the J gene lost 1 base, with 13 bases spanning the gap. The CDR3 runs 17 residues. DNA of the CDR3: TGTGCCAGCAGCTTGGCCTTTTCGACGTTGAACACCGGGGAGCTGTTTTTT. This sequence encodes CASSLAFSTLNTGELFF.

This chain links TRBV6-5 with TRBJ2-5, with D tentatively TRBD1 (5 bases). This CDR3 comprises 15 residues. CDR1 and CDR2 from the germline V gene are MNHEY and SVGAGI. The germline V and J ends were trimmed by 2 bases and 4 bases, with 14 bases remaining between them. CDR3 in DNA: TGTGCCAGCAGTTACGATGGGGCTCGCACAGAGACCCAGTACTTC. Amino acid sequence: CASSYDGARTETQYF.

This clone was counted at least ten times. The chain links TRBV18 to TRBJ2-1; D may be TRBD1 (6 bases). The CDR3 has 12 amino acids. Germline assignment: CDR1 KGHSH and CDR2 LQKENI. Trimming left V 4 bases short and J 9 bases short, with 10 bases between. CDR3 protein: CASSLAGVEQFF. The CDR3 DNA reads as TGTGCCAGCTCACTGGCAGGGGTTGAGCAGTTCTTC.

Of note for this clone: In the same sample, other DNA sequences code for this CDR3. This rearrangement joins TRBV10-1 to TRBJ1-1; D remains unclear. V was shortened by 4 bases and J by 3 bases, with 6 bases between the two germline ends. Germline V lookup: CDR1 WNHNN, CDR2 SYGVQD (reference sequence). The CDR3 loop spans 12 amino acids. CDR3 residues: CASSVGDTEAFF. CDR3 sequence (DNA): TGCGCCAGCAGTGTCGGAGACACTGAAGCTTTCTTT.

On this clone itself: Other DNA sequences in the sample encode the same CDR3. The rearrangement uses TRBV27 and TRBJ1-5; D uncertain. This CDR3 contains 13 residues. Germline assignment: CDR1 MNHEY and CDR2 SMNVEV (reference sequence). V lost 5 bases and J 2 bases, leaving 7 bases between the germline ends. The CDR3, as DNA: TGTGCCAGCAGTCCCAAAGGCAATCAGCCCCAGCATTTT. As protein: CASSPKGNQPQHF.

For the CDR3, the DNA is TGTGCCAGCAGTGACAACACTGAAGCTTTCTTT. This sequence encodes CASSDNTEAFF. The rearrangement joins TRBV6-1 to TRBJ1-1, with D uncertain. Germline V gene lookup returns CDR1 MNHNS and CDR2 SASEGT. Trimming removed 3 bases at V and 2 bases at J, with 1 base between. The CDR3 covers 11 residues.

This chain links TRBV19 with TRBJ2-5, with a weak D call TRBD2 (5 bases). Near its end, the DNA agrees better with TRBJ2-7, so the J call may be wrong. The CDR3 is 11 residues long. Germline V lookup: CDR1 LNHDA, CDR2 SQIVND (reference sequence). In nucleotides, the CDR3 is TGTGCCAGTAGTCCGGGGTACGAGCAGTACTTC. Translation: CASSPGYEQYF.

The chain employs TRBV2 and TRBJ2-2; TRBD1 agrees at 10 bases. The trim removed 6 bases at V and 4 bases at J, leaving 5 bases unmatched. CDR3 size: 15 residues. CDR1 and CDR2 (germline): SNHLY, FYNNEI. The CDR3 loop reads CASSRDRGLTGELFF. Here the CDR3 DNA reads TGTGCCAGCAGCCGGGACAGGGGCCTCACCGGGGAGCTGTTTTTT.

In the case of this clone: A much larger clone sits a single nucleotide away, making a read error possible. The chain couples TRBV7-9 to TRBJ2-7; D gene unclear. Germline lookup yields CDR1 SEHNR and CDR2 FQNEAQ (reference sequence). The CDR3 totals 13 residues. V was clipped by 1 base and J by 3 bases, with 7 bases between them. The CDR3 DNA is TGTGCCAGCAGCTTAGGGGGATACTACGAGCAGTACTTC. Protein product: CASSLGGYYEQYF.

The chain employs TRBV5-5 and TRBJ2-2; D gene unclear. The V gene lost 0 bases and the J gene lost 1 base, with 7 bases spanning the gap. This CDR3 is 15 amino acids long. Germline-derived CDR1 and CDR2 are SGHKS and YYEKEE (reference sequence). The CDR3: CASSLEALNTGELFF. The CDR3 bases are TGTGCCAGCAGCTTGGAGGCCCTGAACACCGGGGAGCTGTTTTTT.

V usage is TRBV19 and J usage is TRBJ1-1; D is unresolved. From germline, CDR1 is LNHDA and CDR2 SQIVND (reference sequence). V was cut by 4 bases and J by 6 bases, with 15 bases left in between. This CDR3 spans 14 amino acids. In DNA, the CDR3 is TGTGCCAGTAGTAGACCGGGATTGATCGCTGAAGCTTTCTTT. Protein: CASSRPGLIAEAFF.

Points on this clone: This CDR3 is also generated by other DNA sequences in the sample. This rearrangement joins TRBV11-2 to TRBJ2-7, with 11 nucleotides matching TRBD2. The CDR3 is 13 residues long. V lost 8 bases and J lost 2; bases outside the gene matches: 2. The germline V gene has CDR1 SGHAT and CDR2 FQNNGV. CDR3 sequence reads: CASRLAGTYEQYF. CDR3 nucleotides: TGTGCCAGCCGACTAGCGGGGACCTACGAGCAGTACTTC.

This chain links TRBV20-1 with TRBJ2-5; D is ambiguous. CDR1 and CDR2 from the germline V gene are DFQATT and SNEGSKA (reference sequence). Trimming took 0 bases from V and 8 from J, leaving 4 bases between them. This CDR3 has 10 residues. This CDR3 reads CSARDDTQYF. CDR3 coding DNA: TGCAGTGCTAGAGATGACACCCAGTACTTC.

The chain combines TRBV27 with TRBJ2-7; the match to TRBD2 covers 14 bases. Germline CDR1 reads MNHEY; CDR2 reads SMNVEV (reference sequence). This CDR3 is 17 amino acids long. V gave up 5 bases and J gave up 4 bases; unmatched junction bases: 10. The CDR3: CASSQLSGTSGGYEQYF. CDR3 nucleotide sequence: TGTGCCAGCAGTCAACTCTCCGGGACTAGCGGGGGATACGAGCAGTACTTC.

V and J are TRBV5-8 and TRBJ2-1, with D possibly called TRBD1 or TRBD2 (7 bases each). This CDR3 spans 15 amino acids. Germline V gene data show CDR1 as SGHTS and CDR2 as YDEGEE. The V gene lost 4 bases and the J gene lost 3 bases, with 14 bases spanning the gap. CDR3 in amino acids: CASSPRGGGYNEQFF. CDR3 nucleotide sequence: TGTGCCAGCAGCCCCAGGGGGGGCGGCTACAATGAGCAGTTCTTC.

The chain combines TRBV2 with TRBJ1-1; D gene uncertain. Germline CDR1 SNHLY, CDR2 FYNNEI. V was shortened by 3 bases and J by 6 bases, with 5 bases between the two germline ends. CDR3 length: 11 amino acids. The CDR3 protein is CASSESSEAFF. The CDR3 nucleotides read TGTGCCAGCAGTGAGTCGTCTGAAGCTTTCTTT.

J is TRBJ1-5 and V is TRBV28; 12 bases fit TRBD1. Germline lookup yields CDR1 MDHEN and CDR2 SYDVKM. The CDR3 runs 17 residues. The V gene end was trimmed by 6 bases and the J gene end by 7 bases; junction bases not matched to a gene: 13. The CDR3 sequence is CASRLGTGGQQQQPQHF. In DNA form, the CDR3 reads TGTGCCAGCAGACTGGGGACAGGGGGCCAACAACAGCAGCCCCAGCATTTT.

This chain uses TRBV6-6 with TRBJ1-5, with a tentative D call TRBD1 (5 bases). The CDR3 contains 16 residues. Germline V CDR1 and CDR2: MNHNY, SVGAGI (reference sequence). The ends were cut back, 5 bases at V and 2 bases at J, with 16 bases in the middle. The DNA for the CDR3 is TGTGCCAGCAGTACCATCCAGGCGACAGGCAATCAGCCCCAGCATTTT. This encodes CASSTIQATGNQPQHF.

V usage is TRBV6-1 and J usage is TRBJ1-5; possible D gene TRBD1, 5 bases. The germline CDR1 and CDR2 sequences are MNHNS and SASEGT. Trimming stripped 8 bases from V and 3 bases from J, with 11 bases between. The CDR3 extends over 13 amino acids. This CDR3 is CASGRAANQPQHF. The CDR3 DNA follows: TGTGCCAGCGGCAGGGCGGCCAATCAGCCCCAGCATTTT.

With respect to this clone: At the DNA level, this CDR3 is encoded by other sequences in the same sample as well. This sequence joins TRBV29-1 and TRBJ2-7; the D gene is possibly TRBD1 (5 bases). From germline, CDR1 is SQVTM and CDR2 ANQGSEA. The V end was cut by 6 bases, the J end by 0 bases, with 6 bases between. The CDR3 is 11 amino acids. The CDR3 loop is CSVGDSYEQYF. CDR3 in DNA: TGCAGCGTAGGGGACTCCTACGAGCAGTACTTC.

This clone appeared a single time. This sequence joins TRBV30 and TRBJ2-1; TRBD2 matches 10 bases. Germline values: CDR1 GTSNPN, CDR2 SVGIG (reference sequence). V shed 5 bases, J shed 1 base, and the junction held 2 bases outside the gene matches. This CDR3 is 14 amino acids long. The CDR3 here is CAWQRGGSYNEQFF. DNA of the CDR3: TGTGCCTGGCAGCGGGGGGGTTCCTACAATGAGCAGTTCTTC. The whole variable domain, filled in from reference TRBV30 and TRBJ2-1, reads SQTIHQWPATLVQPVGSPLSLECTVEGTSNPNLYWYRQAAGRGLQLLFYSVGIGQISSEVPQNLSASRPQDRQFILSSKKLLLSDSGFYLCAWQRGGSYNEQFFGPGTRLTVL.

This sequence joins TRBV6-5 and TRBJ2-2; D is uncertain. Germline V gene lookup returns CDR1 MNHEY and CDR2 SVGAGI. The germline V and J ends were trimmed by 0 bases and 6 bases, with 5 bases remaining between them. This CDR3 has 13 amino acids. The chain's CDR3 is CASSYSSPGELFF. As DNA, the CDR3 is TGTGCCAGCAGTTACTCGAGCCCCGGGGAGCTGTTTTTT.

As to this clone: In the same sample, other DNA sequences code for this CDR3. The rearrangement uses TRBV7-2 and TRBJ1-4; no firm D call. V was shortened by 3 bases and J by 3 bases, with 14 bases between the two germline ends. This CDR3 is 16 amino acids long. The germline V gene has CDR1 SGHTA and CDR2 FQGNSA. The CDR3, as DNA: TGTGCCAGCAGCTTGCGAGGGTTGGTGGCTAATGAAAAACTGTTTTTT. Its protein is CASSLRGLVANEKLFF.

The V gene is TRBV29-1, the J gene TRBJ2-7; D ambiguous. This CDR3 is built from 13 residues. The ends were cut back, 7 bases at V and 1 base at J, with 14 bases in the middle. Germline CDR1 reads SQVTM; CDR2 reads ANQGSEA. The CDR3 nucleotides read TGCAGCGGCAAACCGGCAGGATCCTACGAGCAGTACTTC. Amino acid sequence: CSGKPAGSYEQYF.